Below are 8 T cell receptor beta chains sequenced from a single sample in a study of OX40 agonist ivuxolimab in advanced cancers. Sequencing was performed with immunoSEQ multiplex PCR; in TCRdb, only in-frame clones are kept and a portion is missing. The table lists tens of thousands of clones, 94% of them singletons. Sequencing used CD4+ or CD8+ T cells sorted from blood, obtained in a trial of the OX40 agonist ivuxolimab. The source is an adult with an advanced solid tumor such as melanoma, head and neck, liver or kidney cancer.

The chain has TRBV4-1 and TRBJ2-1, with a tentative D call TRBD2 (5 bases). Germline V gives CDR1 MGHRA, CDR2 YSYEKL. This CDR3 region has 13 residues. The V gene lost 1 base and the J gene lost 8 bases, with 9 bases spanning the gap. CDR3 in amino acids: CASSQGGADEQFF. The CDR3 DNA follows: TGCGCCAGCAGCCAAGGGGGAGCTGATGAGCAGTTCTTC.

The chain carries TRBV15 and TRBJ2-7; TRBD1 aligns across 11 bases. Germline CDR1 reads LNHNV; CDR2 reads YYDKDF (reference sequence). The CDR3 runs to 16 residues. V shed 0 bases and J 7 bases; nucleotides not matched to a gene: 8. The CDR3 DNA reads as TGTGCCACCAGCAGAGATGGTGGGACAGGGGGGTGGGAGCAGTACTTC. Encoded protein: CATSRDGGTGGWEQYF.

The chain's CDR3 is CASLPGLSSGNTIYF. The CDR3 nucleotides are TGTGCCAGTCTTCCGGGACTGAGCTCTGGAAACACCATATATTTT. The chain uses TRBV28 and TRBJ1-3, with a possible D match to TRBD1 (5 bases). Germline-derived CDR1 and CDR2 are MDHEN and SYDVKM. The CDR3 loop spans 15 amino acids. The V and J ends lost 9 bases and 0 bases respectively, with 15 bases between them.

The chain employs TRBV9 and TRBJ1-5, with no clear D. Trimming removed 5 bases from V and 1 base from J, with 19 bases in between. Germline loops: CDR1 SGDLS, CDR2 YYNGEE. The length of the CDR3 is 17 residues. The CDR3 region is CASRSPNWQRSNQPQHF. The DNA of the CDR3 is TGTGCCAGCAGAAGTCCGAATTGGCAGCGAAGCAATCAGCCCCAGCATTTT.

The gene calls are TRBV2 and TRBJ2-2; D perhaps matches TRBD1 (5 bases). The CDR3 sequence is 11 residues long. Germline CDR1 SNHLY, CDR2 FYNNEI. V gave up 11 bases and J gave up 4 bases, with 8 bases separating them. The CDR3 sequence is CAWGPTGELFF. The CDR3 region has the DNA TGTGCCTGGGGCCCCACCGGGGAGCTGTTTTTT.

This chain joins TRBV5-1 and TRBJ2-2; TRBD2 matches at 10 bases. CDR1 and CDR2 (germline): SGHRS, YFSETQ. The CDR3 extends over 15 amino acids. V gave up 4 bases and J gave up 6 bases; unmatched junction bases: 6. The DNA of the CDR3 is TGCGCCAGCAGCAGATCTAGCGGGAGAGCCGGGGAGCTGTTTTTT. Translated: CASSRSSGRAGELFF.

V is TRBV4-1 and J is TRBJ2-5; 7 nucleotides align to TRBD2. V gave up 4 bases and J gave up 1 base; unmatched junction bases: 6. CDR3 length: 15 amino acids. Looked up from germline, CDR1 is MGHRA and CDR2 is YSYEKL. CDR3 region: CASSPRLASQETQYF. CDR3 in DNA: TGCGCCAGCAGCCCCCGACTAGCCTCCCAAGAGACCCAGTACTTC.

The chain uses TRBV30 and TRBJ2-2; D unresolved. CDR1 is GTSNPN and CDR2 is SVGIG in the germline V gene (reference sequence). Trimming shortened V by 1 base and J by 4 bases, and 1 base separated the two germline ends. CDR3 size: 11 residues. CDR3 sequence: CAWSGTGELFF. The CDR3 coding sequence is TGTGCCTGGAGTGGCACCGGGGAGCTGTTTTTT.